Presented here are 30 T cell receptor beta chains from one specimen sequenced in a study of blood T cell repertoires in COVID-19. This table comes from immunoSEQ multiplex PCR, and its TCRdb copy is limited to in-frame clones, with some not included. This sample carries approximately 170,000 clones, less than 90% of them seen once, and the ten largest clones take approximately 8%. The sample was peripheral blood. These receptors came from a woman in her seventies with COVID-19, enrolled during active disease.

The V call is TRBV9, the J call TRBJ2-5, with TRBD2 matching 9 bases. The CDR3 extends over 19 amino acids. Germline V gene sequence: CDR1 SGDLS, CDR2 YYNGEE. V lost 0 bases and J lost 1; bases outside the gene matches: 13. As DNA, the CDR3 is TGTGCCAGCAGCGTAGGTGAGGCGGGAGGGCCTGGAGGCCAAGAGACCCAGTACTTC. This gives the protein CASSVGEAGGPGGQETQYF.

V gene TRBV5-1 combines with J gene TRBJ2-7; possible D gene TRBD1, 6 bases. With 0 bases removed from V and 5 bases from J, the gap between germline ends came to 15 bases. The germline V gene has CDR1 SGHRS and CDR2 YFSETQ. This CDR3 spans 15 amino acids. In DNA form, the CDR3 reads TGCGCCAGCAGCTTGGGACAGGTTAACGGGGACGAGCAGTACTTC. This codes for CASSLGQVNGDEQYF.

The chain uses TRBV5-1 and TRBJ2-1, with TRBD2 matching 11 bases. Germline lookup yields CDR1 SGHRS and CDR2 YFSETQ. This CDR3 comprises 15 residues. V trimming: 3 bases; J trimming: 2 bases; junction bases outside the gene matches: 1. Here the CDR3 DNA reads TGCGCCAGCAGCTCACTAGCGGGAGCCTACAATGAGCAGTTCTTC. It specifies CASSSLAGAYNEQFF.

The CDR3 nucleotides read TGTGCCAGCAGCTTGGGGACCGGACAGGGGAACACTGAAGCTTTCTTT. Its translation is CASSLGTGQGNTEAFF. The chain has TRBV5-5 and TRBJ1-1, with TRBD1 matching over 8 bases. This CDR3 is 16 amino acids long. J was trimmed by 1 base and V by 0 bases; bases with no gene match: 5. The germline V gene has CDR1 SGHKS and CDR2 YYEKEE (reference sequence).

The CDR3, as DNA: TGTGCCAGCAGCGTAACAGCGAACACTGAAGCTTTCTTT. Its translation is CASSVTANTEAFF. This rearrangement joins TRBV5-4 to TRBJ1-1; D ambiguous. The V end was cut by 4 bases, the J end by 1 base, with 8 bases between. The germline gives CDR1 SGHNT, CDR2 YYREEE (reference sequence). This CDR3 spans 13 amino acids.

The chain recombines TRBV30 with TRBJ1-2; unclear D gene. Trimming left V 4 bases short and J 6 bases short, with 15 bases between. The CDR3 is 13 amino acids. From germline, CDR1 is GTSNPN and CDR2 SVGIG (reference sequence). The CDR3 sequence is CAWTRTVGNGYTF. The DNA of the CDR3 is TGTGCCTGGACCCGGACTGTGGGTAATGGCTACACCTTC.

This clone was picked up a small number of times. This chain uses TRBV6-5 with TRBJ1-3; D remains unclear. Germline-derived CDR1 and CDR2 are MNHEY and SVGAGI. The CDR3 is 15 amino acids. V was clipped by 3 bases and J by 2 bases, with 11 bases between them. CDR3 protein: CASSYADMTGNTIYF. CDR3 DNA sequence: TGTGCCAGCAGTTATGCCGACATGACTGGAAACACCATATATTTT.

The DNA of the CDR3 is TGCGCCAGCAGCCCCGGACAGGAAGAGACCCAGTACTTC. Encoded protein: CASSPGQEETQYF. This sequence joins TRBV5-1 and TRBJ2-5, with 7 bases that match TRBD1. The CDR3 loop spans 13 amino acids. J lost 3 bases, V lost 4 bases, and 3 bases had no gene match. Germline assignment: CDR1 SGHRS and CDR2 YFSETQ.

The chain recombines TRBV5-1 with TRBJ1-3; D remains ambiguous. Trimming removed 0 bases at V and 0 bases at J, with 7 bases between. This CDR3 is built from 15 residues. Germline V gene lookup returns CDR1 SGHRS and CDR2 YFSETQ. The CDR3 protein is CASSLGANSGNTIYF. The CDR3 nucleotides are TGCGCCAGCAGCTTGGGGGCGAACTCTGGAAACACCATATATTTT.

The chain has TRBV4-3 and TRBJ2-1; TRBD2 matches 10 bases. Unmatched junction bases numbered 9, after V lost 0 bases and J lost 16 bases. Germline CDR1 is LGHNA and CDR2 is YSLEER. CDR3 size: 14 residues. In DNA form, the CDR3 reads TGCGCCAGCAGCCAAGAGGTTCTCACTAGCGGGATATTCTTC. It codes for CASSQEVLTSGIFF.

The chain combines TRBV4-2 with TRBJ2-2, with 11 bases lining up with TRBD1. This CDR3 is built from 18 residues. Germline CDR1 is LGHNA and CDR2 is YNFKEQ. V shed 2 bases, J shed 0 bases, and the junction held 5 bases outside the gene matches. CDR3 nucleotide sequence: TGTGCCAGCAGCCAAAGGACAGGGGGCGTTACGAACACCGGGGAGCTGTTTTTT. This encodes CASSQRTGGVTNTGELFF.

The chain carries TRBV7-2 and TRBJ2-7; 7 bases align to TRBD1. The CDR3 extends over 13 amino acids. Trimming cost V 5 bases and J 4 bases; bases outside gene matches: 5. Per the germline V gene, CDR1 is SGHTA and CDR2 is FQGNSA. The CDR3 DNA reads TGTGCCAGCAGCACTGCGACAGGGTACGAGCAGTACTTC. It specifies CASSTATGYEQYF.

The gene calls are TRBV10-3 and TRBJ2-7; possibly TRBD2 for D (5 bases). V was cut by 1 base and J by 11 bases, with 12 bases left in between. This CDR3 comprises 12 residues. Germline CDR1 ENHRY, CDR2 SYGVKD. The CDR3 coding sequence is TGTGCCATCAGTGAGTTACGGGGAGAGGAGTACTTC. Amino acids: CAISELRGEEYF.

This clone was counted between two and nine times. The chain is built from TRBV3-1 (or the pseudogene TRBV3-2) and TRBJ1-5; D unresolved. Deletions cut 2 bases from V and 7 bases from J, with 12 bases between. Looked up from germline, CDR1 is LGHDT and CDR2 is YNNKEL (reference sequence). The CDR3 consists of 14 residues. As DNA, the CDR3 is TGTGCCAGCAGCCAAAAGGCGGGCCGACAGCCCCAGCATTTT. It codes for CASSQKAGRQPQHF.

This chain uses TRBV3-1 (or the pseudogene TRBV3-2) with TRBJ2-5; tentatively, D is TRBD2 (6 bases). Germline lookup yields CDR1 LGHDT and CDR2 YNNKEL (reference sequence). The CDR3 has 15 residues. The V end was cut by 4 bases, the J end by 2 bases, with 14 bases between. CDR3 region: CASSLTRTTQETQYF. CDR3 bases: TGTGCCAGCAGCCTAACAAGGACTACTCAAGAGACCCAGTACTTC.

The chain uses TRBV28 and TRBJ1-1, with 7 bases matching TRBD1. The CDR3 is made up of 13 amino acids. V shed 8 bases, J shed 1 base, and the junction held 4 bases outside the gene matches. Germline CDR1 and CDR2: MDHEN and SYDVKM. CDR3 sequence (DNA): TGTGCCAGCTACAGGGGTTCGAACACTGAAGCTTTCTTT. This sequence encodes CASYRGSNTEAFF. The variable domain in full, with the rest retrieved from reference TRBV28 and TRBJ1-1, is DVKVTQSSRYLVKRTGEKVFLECVQDMDHENMFWYRQDPGLGLRLIYFSYDVKMKEKGDIPEGYSVSREKKERFSLILESASTNQTSMYLCASYRGSNTEAFFGQGTRLTVV.

The V gene is TRBV5-6, the J gene TRBJ2-2, with D possibly TRBD1 on 5 matching bases. The V end was cut by 4 bases, the J end by 6 bases, with 16 bases between. This CDR3 contains 15 residues. CDR1 and CDR2 from the germline V gene are SGHDT and YYEEEE. The CDR3 nucleotides read TGTGCCAGCAGCCTGCAAGCCAGGGTGGCCGGGGAGCTGTTTTTT. This sequence encodes CASSLQARVAGELFF.

This clone was found once. This rearrangement joins TRBV18 to TRBJ1-6; 10 nucleotides align to TRBD1. The CDR3 consists of 15 residues. With 5 bases clipped from V and 11 bases from J, the junction kept 9 bases outside the gene matches. CDR1 is KGHSH, CDR2 LQKENI, per germline. CDR3 nucleotide sequence: TGTGCCAGCTCATCTCCGGACAGGGGGAATACACCCCTCCACTTT. Its protein is CASSSPDRGNTPLHF.

The rearrangement joins TRBV2 to TRBJ2-2, with D perhaps matching TRBD1 (6 bases). The ends were cut back, 3 bases at V and 6 bases at J, with 11 bases in the middle. CDR3 length: 14 amino acids. Looked up from germline, CDR1 is SNHLY and CDR2 is FYNNEI. The CDR3 DNA follows: TGTGCCAGCAGTGACACAGGGCGGGCCGGGGAGCTGTTTTTT. Translation gives CASSDTGRAGELFF.

Comment on this clone: This may stem from a read error, because a much larger clone lies one nucleotide away. The chain employs TRBV5-4 and TRBJ2-7; TRBD2 aligns across 10 bases. The CDR3 loop spans 14 amino acids. Trimming at V came to 4 bases and at J to 1 base, leaving 2 bases not matched to a gene. Germline-derived CDR1 and CDR2 are SGHNT and YYREEE (reference sequence). CDR3 protein: CASSPSGSSYEQYF. For the CDR3, the DNA is TGTGCCAGCAGCCCTAGCGGGAGTTCCTACGAGCAGTACTTC.

The chain uses TRBV18 and TRBJ2-7; 8 bases are a match to TRBD2. The V and J ends lost 8 bases and 5 bases, in that order; junction bases with no gene match: 8. This CDR3 spans 13 amino acids. CDR1 KGHSH and CDR2 LQKENI come from the germline V gene. CDR3 nucleotide sequence: TGTGCCAGCCGGGGGGGACCTTTCCACGAGCAGTACTTC. The encoded protein is CASRGGPFHEQYF.

Concerning this clone: Within the sample, other DNA sequences also encode this same CDR3. This sequence joins TRBV5-1 and TRBJ2-7; TRBD2 might be the D (5 bases). The CDR3 length is 14 residues. V was cut by 4 bases and J by 1 base, with 12 bases left in between. Germline lookup yields CDR1 SGHRS and CDR2 YFSETQ. The CDR3 DNA follows: TGCGCCAGCAGCCTGACGGCGGGTTCCTACGAGCAGTACTTC. Its protein product is CASSLTAGSYEQYF.

The chain joins TRBV19 to TRBJ2-3, with D unclear. Trimming took 8 bases from V and 2 from J, leaving 5 bases between them. The CDR3 contains 11 residues. Germline-derived CDR1 and CDR2 are LNHDA and SQIVND (reference sequence). DNA of the CDR3: TGTGCCAGTGGCAACACAGATACGCAGTATTTT. It specifies CASGNTDTQYF.

This clone was counted a few times. The chain links TRBV6-1 to TRBJ1-2; tentatively, D is TRBD1 (5 bases). Deletions cut 2 bases from V and 6 bases from J, with 13 bases between. This CDR3 is 14 amino acids long. Germline CDR1 MNHNS, CDR2 SASEGT. The CDR3 sequence: CASSERLGLDGYTF. Here the CDR3 DNA reads TGTGCCAGCAGTGAACGCCTGGGACTCGATGGCTACACCTTC.

CDR3 in amino acids: CASSLNRAGTGELFF. For the CDR3, the DNA is TGTGCCAGCAGCTTAAACAGGGCGGGCACCGGGGAGCTGTTTTTT. This chain joins TRBV7-8 and TRBJ2-2, with D possibly matching TRBD1 (6 bases). Germline V gene sequence: CDR1 SGHVS, CDR2 FQNEAQ. The CDR3 loop spans 15 amino acids. V was pared by 2 bases and J by 4 bases, with 11 bases between.

The chain combines TRBV7-6 with TRBJ1-4, with D tentatively TRBD1 (5 bases). Trimming removed 1 base at V and 4 bases at J, with 16 bases between. CDR3 length: 17 amino acids. The germline gives CDR1 SGHVS, CDR2 FNYEAQ. The CDR3 loop is CASSLGSGQPFNEKLFF. The CDR3 bases are TGTGCCAGCAGCTTAGGATCAGGGCAGCCCTTTAATGAAAAACTGTTTTTT.

The chain employs TRBV28 and TRBJ2-5; 9 bases line up with TRBD1. The germline gives CDR1 MDHEN, CDR2 SYDVKM. The CDR3 runs 15 residues. Trimming cost V 6 bases and J 3 bases; bases outside gene matches: 8. The CDR3 bases are TGTGCCAGCAGCCACAGGGGGCTGGTAGAAGAGACCCAGTACTTC. Its translation is CASSHRGLVEETQYF.

The gene calls are TRBV9 and TRBJ1-3; D gene uncertain. Trimming left V 3 bases short and J 2 bases short, with 6 bases between. Germline V lookup: CDR1 SGDLS, CDR2 YYNGEE. This CDR3 comprises 13 residues. The CDR3 loop reads CASSGGPGNTIYF. DNA of the CDR3: TGTGCCAGCAGCGGCGGGCCTGGAAACACCATATATTTT.

The chain combines TRBV6-6 with TRBJ1-1, with D uncertain. Germline V gives CDR1 MNHNY, CDR2 SVGAGI (reference sequence). There are 14 residues in the CDR3. Trimming left V 0 bases short and J 6 bases short, with 11 bases between. This chain's CDR3 is CASSYSRGVAEAFF. The CDR3 coding sequence is TGTGCCAGCAGTTACTCACGGGGAGTTGCTGAAGCTTTCTTT.

The genes are TRBV7-8 and TRBJ2-2, with D maybe TRBD2 (6 bases). Germline CDR1 SGHVS, CDR2 FQNEAQ. V was pared by 2 bases and J by 0 bases, with 10 bases between. The CDR3 runs to 16 residues. CDR3 protein: CASSLMGGTNTGELFF. The CDR3 DNA follows: TGTGCCAGCAGCTTAATGGGAGGTACGAACACCGGGGAGCTGTTTTTT.